This TCR beta chain comes out of a study of T cell repertoires in cytomegalovirus infection. Study details: Based on public TCR beta signatures, there were indications of CMV infection and of a matching HLA type.

Trimming cost V 1 base and J 5 bases; bases outside gene matches: 8. Germline CDR1 MNHEY, CDR2 SMNVEV (reference sequence). This CDR3 contains 15 residues. TCRdb re-called the reads through MiXCR, storing one row per CDR3 protein. The sample lists approximately 340,000 distinct CDR3 sequences; 25% to 30% were seen once. As regards this clonotype: Its target is not known.

The rearrangement joins TRBV27 to TRBJ2-7; 7 positions agree with TRBD1. Sequenced material: cultured PBMCs, taken from culture after CMV antigen stimulation. This receptor was taken from a human donor in good health (CMV status not recorded). Some clones in this sample may be carry-over from other donors' samples. The CDR3 is CASSLLGRGTNEQYF. For the CDR3, the DNA is TGTGCCAGCAGTTTATTAGGCAGGGGGACAAACGAGCAGTACTTC.